Detailed here is one T cell receptor beta chain. Its cognate antigen is unknown. Combined were second doses at about 4 or about 12 weeks. These data come from a study of T cell responses to AZD1222 COVID-19 vaccine. Points from the study as a whole: Spike-specific TCR breadth rose after two AZD1222 doses, and depth rose as well.

The CDR3 extends over 14 amino acids. V was clipped by 2 bases and J by 2 bases; unmatched bases: 1. CDR1 SGHNT and CDR2 YYREEE come from the germline V gene (reference sequence). TCRdb's copy holds only in-frame clones and misses some; the assay was immunoSEQ multiplex PCR. The table shows some 60,000 clones, with about 74% occurring only once. The material was peripheral blood, obtained 28 days after the second AZD1222 dose. This receptor was obtained from an adult who received the AZD1222 COVID-19 vaccine. V usage is TRBV5-4 and J usage is TRBJ1-3, with TRBD1 matching over 7 bases. CDR3 protein: CASSFGTAGNTIYF. Here the CDR3 DNA reads TGTGCCAGCAGCTTCGGGACAGCTGGAAACACCATATATTTT. Complete variable domain (other parts from reference TRBV5-4 and TRBJ1-3): ETGVTQSPTHLIKTRGQQVTLRCSSQSGHNTVSWYQQALGQGPQFIFQYYREEENGRGNFPPRFSGLQFPNYSSELNVNALELDDSALYLCASSFGTAGNTIYFGEGSWLTVV.